This TCR beta chain was sequenced in a study of blood T cells in healthy people across ages. Peripheral blood samples of 9.5 to 10 milliliters were drawn from each donor. The second PCR ran roughly 6 to 12 cycles with a sample-barcoded 5' primer and J-beta primers. Every cDNA was tagged by a template-switch adaptor with 12 random nucleotides. Each CDR3 protein gets one entry after TCRdb re-called the 5' RACE reads with MiXCR. This table holds roughly 800,000 distinct CDR3 sequences, nearly 60% found once. This CDR3 is built from 15 residues. The germline V and J ends were trimmed by 3 bases and 1 base, with 12 bases remaining between them. Germline V CDR1 and CDR2: ENHRY, SYGVKD.

Sequenced sample: blood. The clonotype originates from a man aged 25 to 45 in good health. The chain recombines TRBV10-3 with TRBJ2-5; tentatively, D is TRBD2 (6 bases). The CDR3 here is CAISDGRGSQETQYF. For the CDR3, the DNA is TGTGCCATCAGTGATGGGCGGGGATCCCAAGAGACCCAGTACTTC.